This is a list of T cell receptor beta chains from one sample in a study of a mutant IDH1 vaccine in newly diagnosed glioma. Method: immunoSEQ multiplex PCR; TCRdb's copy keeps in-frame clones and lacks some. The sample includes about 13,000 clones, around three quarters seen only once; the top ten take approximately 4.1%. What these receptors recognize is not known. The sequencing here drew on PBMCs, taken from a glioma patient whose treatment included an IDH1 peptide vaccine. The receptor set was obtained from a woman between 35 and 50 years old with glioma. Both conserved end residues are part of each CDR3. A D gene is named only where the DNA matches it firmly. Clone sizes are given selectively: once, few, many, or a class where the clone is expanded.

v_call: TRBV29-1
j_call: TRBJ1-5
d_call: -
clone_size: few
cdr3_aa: CSVVLGGSNQPQHF
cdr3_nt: TGCAGCGTAGTTCTGGGGGGAAGCAATCAGCCCCAGCATTTT

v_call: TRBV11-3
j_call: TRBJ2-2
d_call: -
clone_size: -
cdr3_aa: CASSTANTGELFF
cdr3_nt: TGTGCCAGCAGCACTGCGAACACCGGGGAGCTGTTTTTT

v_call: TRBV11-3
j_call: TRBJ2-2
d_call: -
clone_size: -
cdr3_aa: CASSLREEGIGELFF
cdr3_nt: TGTGCCAGCAGCTTAAGGGAGGAAGGCATCGGGGAGCTGTTTTTT

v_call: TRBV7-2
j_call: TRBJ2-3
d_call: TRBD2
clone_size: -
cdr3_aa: CASSSREGDTQYF
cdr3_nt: TGTGCCAGCAGCTCCCGGGAGGGAGATACGCAGTATTTT

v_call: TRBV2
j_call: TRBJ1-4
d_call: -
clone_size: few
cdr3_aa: CASSDGGTNEKLFF
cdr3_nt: TGTGCCAGCAGCGACGGGGGCACTAATGAAAAACTGTTTTTT

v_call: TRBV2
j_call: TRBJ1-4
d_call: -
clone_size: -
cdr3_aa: CASSGRTATNEKLFF
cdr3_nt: TGTGCCAGCAGTGGACGAACAGCAACTAATGAAAAACTGTTTTTT

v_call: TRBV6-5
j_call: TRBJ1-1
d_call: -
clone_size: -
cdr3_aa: CASSSPLGTEAFF
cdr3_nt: TGTGCCAGCAGTTCGCCATTAGGCACTGAAGCTTTCTTT

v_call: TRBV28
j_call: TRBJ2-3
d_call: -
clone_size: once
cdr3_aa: CASSLQRNTDTQYF
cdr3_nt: TGTGCCAGCAGTTTACAGCGAAACACAGATACGCAGTATTTT

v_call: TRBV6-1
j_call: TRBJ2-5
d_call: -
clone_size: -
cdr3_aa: CASGGAGSYQETQYF
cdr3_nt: TGTGCCAGCGGGGGGGCGGGATCGTACCAAGAGACCCAGTACTTC

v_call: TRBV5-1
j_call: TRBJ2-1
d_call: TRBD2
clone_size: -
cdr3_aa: CASRGTSGVSSYNEQFF
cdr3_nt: TGCGCCAGCAGGGGGACTAGCGGGGTGAGCTCCTACAATGAGCAGTTCTTC

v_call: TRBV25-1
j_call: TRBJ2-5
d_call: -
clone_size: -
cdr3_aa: CASSELGDRETQYF
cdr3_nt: TGTGCCAGCAGTGAATTGGGTGATAGAGAGACCCAGTACTTC

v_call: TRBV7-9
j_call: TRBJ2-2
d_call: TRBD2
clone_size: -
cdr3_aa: CASGTSGRNTGELFF
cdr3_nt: TGTGCCAGCGGTACTAGCGGGAGGAACACCGGGGAGCTGTTTTTT

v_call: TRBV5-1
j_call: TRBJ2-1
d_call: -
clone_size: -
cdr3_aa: CASSLGTLGEQFF
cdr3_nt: TGCGCCAGCAGCTTAGGGACACTCGGTGAGCAGTTCTTC

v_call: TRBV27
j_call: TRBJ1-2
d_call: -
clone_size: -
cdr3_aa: CASSLGGASGYTF
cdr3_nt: TGTGCCAGCAGTTTAGGGGGGGCTTCTGGCTACACCTTC

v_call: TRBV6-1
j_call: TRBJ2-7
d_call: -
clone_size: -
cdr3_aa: CASSGQGGLRDEQYF
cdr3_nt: TGTGCCAGCAGCGGGCAAGGGGGACTTCGGGACGAGCAGTACTTC

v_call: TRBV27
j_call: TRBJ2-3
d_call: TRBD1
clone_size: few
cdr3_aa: CASSRQNRGDTQYF
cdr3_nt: TGTGCCAGCAGTCGACAAAACAGGGGAGATACGCAGTATTTT

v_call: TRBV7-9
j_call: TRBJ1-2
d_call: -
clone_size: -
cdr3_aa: CASSSRDIYNYGYTF
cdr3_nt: TGTGCCAGCAGCTCCCGGGACATCTATAACTATGGCTACACCTTC

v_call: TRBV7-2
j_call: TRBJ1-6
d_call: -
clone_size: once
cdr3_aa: CASSLGPHTRNSPLHF
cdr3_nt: TGTGCCAGCAGCTTAGGACCTCACACCAGAAATTCACCCCTCCACTTT

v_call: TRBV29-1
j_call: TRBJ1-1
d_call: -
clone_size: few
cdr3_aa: CSGERDTEAFF
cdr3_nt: TGCAGCGGAGAAAGGGACACTGAAGCTTTCTTT

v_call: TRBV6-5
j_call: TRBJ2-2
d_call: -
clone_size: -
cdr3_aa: CASSSAGAGELFF
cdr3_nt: TGTGCCAGCAGTTCGGCCGGGGCCGGGGAGCTGTTTTTT

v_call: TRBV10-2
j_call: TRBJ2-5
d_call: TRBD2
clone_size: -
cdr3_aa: CASRAGLAGVGVQETQYF
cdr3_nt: TGCGCCAGCAGGGCTGGACTAGCGGGAGTCGGGGTACAAGAGACCCAGTACTTC

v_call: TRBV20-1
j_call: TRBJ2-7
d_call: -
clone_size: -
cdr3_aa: CSAIKFDEQYF
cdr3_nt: TGCAGTGCTATAAAATTTGACGAGCAGTACTTC

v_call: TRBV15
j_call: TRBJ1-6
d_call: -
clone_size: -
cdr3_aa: CATSRDLGTDSPLHF
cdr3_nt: TGTGCCACCAGCAGAGATCTGGGTACGGATTCACCCCTCCACTTT

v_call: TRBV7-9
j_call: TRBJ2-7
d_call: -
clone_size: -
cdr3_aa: CASSLGRAYEQYF
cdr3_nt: TGTGCCAGCAGCTTAGGACGGGCCTACGAGCAGTACTTC

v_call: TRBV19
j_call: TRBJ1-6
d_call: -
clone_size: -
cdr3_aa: CASSKRTPNSPLHF
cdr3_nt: TGTGCCAGTAGTAAGAGAACCCCGAATTCACCCCTCCACTTT

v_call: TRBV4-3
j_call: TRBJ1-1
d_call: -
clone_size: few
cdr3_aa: CASSHHPGQSEAFF
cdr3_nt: TGCGCCAGCAGCCATCACCCGGGACAATCGGAAGCTTTCTTT

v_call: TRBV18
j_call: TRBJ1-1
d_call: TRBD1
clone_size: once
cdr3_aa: CASSPSRGPTEAFF
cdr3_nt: TGTGCCAGCTCACCATCCAGGGGGCCCACTGAAGCTTTCTTT

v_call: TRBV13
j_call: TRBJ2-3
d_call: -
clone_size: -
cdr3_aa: CASSLLALTDTQYF
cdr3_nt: TGTGCCAGCAGCTTATTAGCCCTCACAGATACGCAGTATTTT

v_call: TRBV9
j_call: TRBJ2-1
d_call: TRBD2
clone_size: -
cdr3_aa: CASSAFLGRGANNEQFF
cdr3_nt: TGTGCCAGCAGCGCCTTCTTGGGGCGGGGGGCTAACAATGAGCAGTTCTTC

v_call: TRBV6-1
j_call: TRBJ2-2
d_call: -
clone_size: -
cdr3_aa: CASMTGELFF
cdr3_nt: TGTGCCAGCATGACCGGGGAGCTGTTTTTT

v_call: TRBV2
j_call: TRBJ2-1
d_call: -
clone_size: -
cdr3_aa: CASSEISGATYNEQFF
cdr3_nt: TGTGCCAGCAGTGAGATTAGTGGCGCCACCTACAATGAGCAGTTCTTC

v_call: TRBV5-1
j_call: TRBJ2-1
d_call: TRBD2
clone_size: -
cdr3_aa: CASSSGTSGPSYNEQFF
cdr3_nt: TGCGCCAGCAGCTCCGGGACTAGCGGGCCCTCCTACAATGAGCAGTTCTTC

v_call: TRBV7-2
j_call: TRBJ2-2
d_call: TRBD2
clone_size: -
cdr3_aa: CASTLAGGAGELFF
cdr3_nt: TGTGCCAGCACCCTAGCGGGAGGAGCCGGGGAGCTGTTTTTT

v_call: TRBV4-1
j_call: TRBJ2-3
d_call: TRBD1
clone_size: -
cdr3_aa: CASSQERAGDRESDTQYF
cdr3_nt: TGCGCCAGCAGCCAAGAACGGGCTGGGGACAGGGAGTCAGATACGCAGTATTTT

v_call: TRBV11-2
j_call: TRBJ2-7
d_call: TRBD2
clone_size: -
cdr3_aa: CASSRRTSRHEQYF
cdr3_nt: TGTGCCAGCAGCCGCCGGACTAGTAGGCACGAGCAGTACTTC

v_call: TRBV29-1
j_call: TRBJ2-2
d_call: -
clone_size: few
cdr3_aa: CSVRGTIPNTGELFF
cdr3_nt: TGCAGCGTTAGGGGGACTATCCCGAACACCGGGGAGCTGTTTTTT

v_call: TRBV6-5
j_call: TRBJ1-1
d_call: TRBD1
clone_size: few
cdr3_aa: CASTDRGWVGTEAFF
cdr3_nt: TGTGCCAGTACCGACAGGGGATGGGTTGGGACTGAAGCTTTCTTT

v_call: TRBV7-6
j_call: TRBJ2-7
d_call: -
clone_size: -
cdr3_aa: CASTSTRRGPYEQYF
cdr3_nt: TGTGCCAGCACCTCGACGAGGAGGGGGCCCTACGAGCAGTACTTC

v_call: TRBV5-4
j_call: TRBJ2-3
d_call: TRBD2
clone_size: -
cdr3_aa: CASSPTTGGRGDTQYF
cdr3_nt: TGTGCCAGCAGCCCGACGACGGGGGGGCGGGGAGATACGCAGTATTTT

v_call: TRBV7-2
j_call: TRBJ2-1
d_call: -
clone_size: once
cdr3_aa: CASSLFGVNEQFF
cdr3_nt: TGTGCCAGCAGCTTATTTGGGGTCAATGAGCAGTTCTTC

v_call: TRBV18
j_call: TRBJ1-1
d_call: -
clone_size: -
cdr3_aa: CASSPRGGRTEAFF
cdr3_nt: TGTGCCAGCTCACCCCGGGGGGGGAGGACTGAAGCTTTCTTT

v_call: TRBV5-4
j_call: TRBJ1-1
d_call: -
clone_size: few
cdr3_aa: CASSRRGIEDTEAFF
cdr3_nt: TGTGCCAGCAGCCGGCGTGGGATCGAGGACACTGAAGCTTTCTTT

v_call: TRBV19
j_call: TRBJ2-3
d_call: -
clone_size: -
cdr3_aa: CATSIGSTDTQYF
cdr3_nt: TGTGCCACCAGTATAGGATCCACAGATACGCAGTATTTT

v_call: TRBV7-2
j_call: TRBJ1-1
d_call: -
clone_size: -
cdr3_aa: CASSSMGRGTTEAFF
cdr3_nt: TGTGCCAGCAGCTCAATGGGCCGAGGGACCACTGAAGCTTTCTTT

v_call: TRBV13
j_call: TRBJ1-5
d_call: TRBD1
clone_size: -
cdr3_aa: CASSYRGRNQPQHF
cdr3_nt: TGTGCCAGCAGCTACAGGGGGCGAAATCAGCCCCAGCATTTT

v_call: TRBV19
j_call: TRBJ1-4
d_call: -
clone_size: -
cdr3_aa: CASSSQGTGNEKLFF
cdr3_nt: TGTGCCAGTAGTTCCCAGGGGACCGGTAATGAAAAACTGTTTTTT

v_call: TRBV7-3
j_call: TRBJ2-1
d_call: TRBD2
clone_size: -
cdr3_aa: CASSLRGGGLKHEQFF
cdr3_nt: TGTGCCAGCAGTTTGAGAGGCGGGGGGCTCAAACATGAGCAGTTCTTC

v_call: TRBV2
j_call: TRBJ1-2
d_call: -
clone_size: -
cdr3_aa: CASMKQGLFGYTF
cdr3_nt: TGTGCCAGCATGAAGCAGGGTTTATTTGGCTACACCTTC

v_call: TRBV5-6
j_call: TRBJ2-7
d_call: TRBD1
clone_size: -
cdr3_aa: CASSIRQGKIYEQYF
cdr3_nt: TGTGCCAGCAGTATCCGACAGGGAAAAATATACGAGCAGTACTTC

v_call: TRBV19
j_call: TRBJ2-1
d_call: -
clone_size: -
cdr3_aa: CASSIPNRNEQFF
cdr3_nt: TGTGCCAGTAGTATACCAAACCGCAATGAGCAGTTCTTC

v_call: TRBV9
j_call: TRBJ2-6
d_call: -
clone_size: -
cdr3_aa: CASSVNERGGANVLTF
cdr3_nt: TGTGCCAGCAGCGTAAACGAGAGGGGAGGGGCCAACGTCCTGACTTTC